This T cell receptor (beta chain) was captured by sequencing in a study of response to subunit inactivated influenza vaccine. From the RT-PCR reads, TCRdb called clonotypes with MiXCR, one entry per CDR3 protein. The sample yields about 540,000 distinct CDR3 sequences, 20% to 25% seen once. This clonotype has a single count. CDR3 length: 15 amino acids. Germline V gene data show CDR1 as LGHDT and CDR2 as YNNKEL (reference sequence). Trimming left V 4 bases short and J 7 bases short, with 19 bases between. These data were likewise used in another study, on T cells expressing NK-cell markers. This second study says: In generating TCR beta cDNA, 5'RACE template switching with UMIs was used. Investigators obtained TCR beta repertoires from sorted CD3+CD56+NKG2C+, CD3+CD56+NKG2C- and CD3+CD56-NKG2C+ T cells. HCMV seropositivity marked most of the eight sequenced donors; one was seronegative. NKG2C+ dominant clonotypes from several donors made up roughly 1.0-8% of CD8+ T cells. Also leading the CD3+CD56-NKG2C+ fraction in a few donors were these clonotypes.

The clonotype comes from a man aged 45-65 years who received an inactivated influenza vaccine. This specimen consisted of CD4+ T cells sorted from PBMCs, obtained 11 to 12 days after vaccination. The chain joins TRBV3-1 to TRBJ2-5; the D is unclear. The CDR3 is CASSRPNWKMGTQYF. The CDR3 coding sequence is TGTGCCAGCAGCCGTCCCAACTGGAAAATGGGGACCCAGTACTTC.